This TCR beta chain was found in a study of blood T cell repertoires in COVID-19 (dated by TCRdb to the early 2020s). Describing the broader study: Samples covering the acute and convalescent phases of COVID-19 were provided by collaborators in the United States, Italy and Spain. Deeply sampled blood TCRbeta repertoires from subjects exposed to, actively infected with, or recovered from COVID-19 were included in the dataset. The repertoires were made available in a free public database intended to serve as a resource for research on the immune response to SARS-CoV-2. Samples were obtained from the ongoing ImmuneRACE study (first 160 participants) and from about 1,300 subjects provided by 6 global collaborators. The material from the prospective study consisted of cDNA or gDNA derived from T cells, B-cell-depleted T cells, or PBMCs. The sample metadata nearly always contained a de-identified subject ID, COVID-19 status, age in years and sex. Where HLA class I and class II types were available, the types were taken from metadata supplied by the sample provider, not from assay-based typing.

In the prospective study, participants were 18 to 89 years old, resided in about two dozen geographic areas of the United States, and were enrolled through a virtual design. In the prospective study, cohorts were assigned on the basis of participant-reported clinical history obtained from a screening survey and a study questionnaire. ImmuneRACE Cohort 3 recovered participants were defined by two consecutive negative NP/OP PCR tests, healthcare professional clearance, or symptom resolution. In the prospective study, whole blood, serum and a nasopharyngeal or oropharyngeal swab were collected from each participant by mobile phlebotomists. Additional blood draws and questionnaires over an approximately two-month period could optionally be provided by prospective study participants. Before DNA extraction, blood samples from the prospective study were shipped at room temperature or frozen. V loses 4 bases at its end and J loses 7 bases; junction bases beyond the gene matches: 11. The CDR1 and CDR2 encoded by the germline V gene are SGDLS and YYNGEE. The CDR3 contains 15 residues, cysteine and phenylalanine counted. This entry keeps only the CDR3 DNA: 45 bases, framed from base 1.

As for this clone: The target of this receptor is not known. Base-call qualities are not available, and no considerably larger clone is one nucleotide away.

TCRbeta CDR3 regions were amplified from genomic DNA by means of the immunoSEQ Assay, a bias-controlled multiplex PCR. The source study handled its data this way. The number of nucleated cells in each sample was estimated from the amplification of reference gene primers within the assay. Sequence reads were collapsed and filtered to measure the absolute abundance of every unique TCRbeta CDR3 rearrangement. For each sample, productive Simpson clonality was calculated by taking the square root of Simpson's diversity index across productive rearrangements. Entries here come from immuneACCESS through TCRdb and include only in-frame sequences with V and J called. Some clones fail to appear in such tables; in the studies checked, an unresolved V gene covers under half of the shortfall, and the cause of the remainder is unknown. V and J calls and clone size are copied from that table; D and trimming were computed from the DNA. The sample table shows 450,000 or so clones, and roughly 91% are seen once. The biggest ten clones account for approximately 0.55% of the sample.

Study-wide findings and limitations: The amount of clinical and demographic metadata varied by source and participant and was provided uncurated.

The sample taken for sequencing was PBMCs or T cells enriched from blood (not recorded which). The source of this sequence is a man aged 18 to 30 who had recovered from COVID-19. Here the chain combines TRBV9 and TRBJ2-1, with 7 bases aligning to TRBD2. The DNA sequence is as follows: TGTGCCAGCAGCATTGGGGGGGAGCGACTAAATGAGCAGTTCTTC. Translated, it reads CASSIGGERLNEQFF.